This T cell receptor beta chain was identified in a study of Tregs in tolerant kidney transplant recipients (dated by TCRdb to between 2018 and 2021). Study-level background: The transplants used related donors along with nonmyeloablative bone marrow transplantation, and in the human trials mixed chimerism was transient. The study applied TCRbeta sequencing to find donor-specific regulatory T cells before combined kidney and bone marrow transplantation and then followed those same cells after transplant. Here is what the overall study found, with its caveats: Expanding Tregs with activated donor B cells appeared to identify the most biologically relevant and donor-specific TCRbeta repertoire. Donor-specific Treg expansion exceeded global Treg expansion in tolerant patients, suggesting antigen-driven rather than nonspecific expansion. Because the PCR primers were changed over time for some patients, nucleotide-level comparison could not be performed across the samples from those patients. Because only a small number of patients were included, the study had limitations, and the results will need to be validated in larger populations as well as under other immunosuppression protocols. Biological reproducibility was not examined directly, but technical replication error appeared to be minimal.

Concerning this clone: The antigen this receptor binds is unknown.

According to the study, the label for this sample's time point signals: blood sample drawn before combined kidney and bone marrow transplant. Unstimulated Tregs (CD4+CD25+CD127-), CD4+ non-Tregs (CD4+CD25-), CD4 and CD8 cells were FACS-sorted from thawed PBMCs. Patients were a few combined kidney and bone marrow transplant recipients from the ITN036ST trial, and only these trial subjects had samples available. Healthy control blood was processed by Ficoll density gradient to PBMCs and cryopreserved; patient PBMCs were collected before and after transplant. Genomic DNA was extracted from sorted cells with the QIAGEN DNeasy Blood and Tissue Kit for TCRbeta CDR3 sequencing. High-throughput TCRbeta CDR3 sequencing was carried out commercially through immunoSEQ, with PCR amplification with bias correction and internal controls included. In the paper's pipeline: Unique productive TCRbeta sequences were defined by CDR3 nucleotide sequence where primers matched, and otherwise by CDR3 amino acid sequence together with Vbeta and Jbeta genes. To correct for sorting error, sequences found in more than one sorted population at a frequency ratio of 2:1 or less were discarded, and the remaining shared sequences were assigned to the population with the higher frequency. A sequence was defined as donor-reactive if the sequence was expanded at least 5-fold in CFSE-low cells compared with unstimulated cells and had a frequency of at least 0.01% in CFSE-low cells. Jensen-Shannon divergence calculated on the top 100 TCRbeta sequences ranked by frequency was used to measure repertoire divergence. For samples with multiple sequencing runs, sorting error was corrected in each run separately before the runs were combined. Drawn from immuneACCESS, this table holds only the in-frame rearrangements with V and J called that TCRdb kept. Clones are partly lost; checked studies trace under half to an unresolved V gene and leave the rest unexplained. D and trimming come from the DNA, and the V and J calls and clone size come from that table. This sample's listing comprises roughly 48,000 clones. The ten most abundant clones make up roughly 0.89% of the sample.

Specimen: CD4+ T cells from blood, collected before the transplant. This sequence was found in a human donor who received a combined kidney and bone marrow transplant.

The sequenced CDR3 bases are TGTGCCAGCAGCTTAGATCCAGGGGGCCGTGAAAAA. Its protein is CASSLDPGGREK. The CDR3 as a whole reads CASSLDPGGREKLFF. This receptor chain uses TRBV11-2 and TRBJ1-4, and 8 junction bases match TRBD1. The sequenced fragment ends 3 residues before the CDR3 boundary, so the rest is inferred from the germline J gene. Unmatched junction bases come to 4, with V trimmed by 0 bases and J by 7 bases. Sequences SGHAT (CDR1) and FQNNGV (CDR2) are obtained from the germline V gene. The CDR3 goes from the cysteine to the phenylalanine over 15 residues. The DNA covers only part of the CDR3, 36 bases in frame from base 1.